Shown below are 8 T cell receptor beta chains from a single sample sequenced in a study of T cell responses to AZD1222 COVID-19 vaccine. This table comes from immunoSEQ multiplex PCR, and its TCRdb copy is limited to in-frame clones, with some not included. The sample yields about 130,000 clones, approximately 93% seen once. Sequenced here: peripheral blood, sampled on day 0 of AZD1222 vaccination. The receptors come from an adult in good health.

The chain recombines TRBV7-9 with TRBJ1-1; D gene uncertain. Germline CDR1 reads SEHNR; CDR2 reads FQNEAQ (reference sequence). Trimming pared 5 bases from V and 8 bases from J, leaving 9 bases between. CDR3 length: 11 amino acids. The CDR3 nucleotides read TGTGCCAGCAGCGGAAGCGGAGAAGCTTTCTTT. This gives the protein CASSGSGEAFF.

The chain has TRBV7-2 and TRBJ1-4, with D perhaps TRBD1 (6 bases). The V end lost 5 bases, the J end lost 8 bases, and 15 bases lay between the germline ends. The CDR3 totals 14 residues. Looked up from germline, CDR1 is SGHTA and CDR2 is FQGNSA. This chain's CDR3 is CASSPMGAEEKLFF. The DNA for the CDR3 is TGTGCCAGCAGCCCCATGGGGGCGGAAGAAAAACTGTTTTTT.

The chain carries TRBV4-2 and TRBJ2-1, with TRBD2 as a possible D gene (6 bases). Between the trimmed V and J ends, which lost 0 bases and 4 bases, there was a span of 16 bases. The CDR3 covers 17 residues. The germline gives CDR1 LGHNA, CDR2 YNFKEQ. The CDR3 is CASSQEGRELKYNEQFF. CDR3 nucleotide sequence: TGTGCCAGCAGCCAAGAAGGCCGGGAGCTGAAGTACAATGAGCAGTTCTTC.

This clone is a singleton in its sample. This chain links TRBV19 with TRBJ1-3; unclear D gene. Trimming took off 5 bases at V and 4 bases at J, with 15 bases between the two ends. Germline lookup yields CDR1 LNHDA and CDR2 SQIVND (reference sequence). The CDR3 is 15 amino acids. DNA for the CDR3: TGTGCCAGTAGTCCGGACCGGGCGTCGGGAAACACCATATATTTT. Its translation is CASSPDRASGNTIYF.

The CDR3: CASRQSGGGTIYF. In DNA, the CDR3 is TGTGCCAGCAGACAAAGCGGGGGCGGCACCATATATTTT. The chain combines TRBV28 with TRBJ1-3, with D possibly matching TRBD1 (6 bases). CDR1 is MDHEN, CDR2 SYDVKM, per germline. CDR3 length equals 13 residues. Trimming left V 6 bases short and J 9 bases short, with 15 bases between. Together with reference TRBV28 and TRBJ1-3, the CDR3 gives the full variable domain: DVKVTQSSRYLVKRTGEKVFLECVQDMDHENMFWYRQDPGLGLRLIYFSYDVKMKEKGDIPEGYSVSREKKERFSLILESASTNQTSMYLCASRQSGGGTIYFGEGSWLTVV.

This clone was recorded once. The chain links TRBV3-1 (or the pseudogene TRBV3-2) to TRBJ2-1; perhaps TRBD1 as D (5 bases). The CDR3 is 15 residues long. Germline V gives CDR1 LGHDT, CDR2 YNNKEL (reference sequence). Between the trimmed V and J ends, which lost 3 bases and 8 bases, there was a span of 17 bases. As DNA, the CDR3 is TGTGCCAGCAGCCAGGCCCCAGGGCAGGGCGATGAGCAGTTCTTC. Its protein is CASSQAPGQGDEQFF.

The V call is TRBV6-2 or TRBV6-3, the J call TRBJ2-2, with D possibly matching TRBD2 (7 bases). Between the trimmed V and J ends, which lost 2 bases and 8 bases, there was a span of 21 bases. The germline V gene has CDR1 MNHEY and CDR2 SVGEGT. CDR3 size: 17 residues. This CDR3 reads CASSYPAGAEAGGELFF. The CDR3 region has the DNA TGTGCCAGCAGTTACCCGGCGGGGGCCGAGGCGGGAGGGGAGCTGTTTTTT.

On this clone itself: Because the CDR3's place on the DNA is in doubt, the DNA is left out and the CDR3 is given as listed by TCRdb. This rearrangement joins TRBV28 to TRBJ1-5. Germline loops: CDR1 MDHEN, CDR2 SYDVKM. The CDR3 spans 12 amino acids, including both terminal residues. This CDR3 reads CASSRAWGPGNF.